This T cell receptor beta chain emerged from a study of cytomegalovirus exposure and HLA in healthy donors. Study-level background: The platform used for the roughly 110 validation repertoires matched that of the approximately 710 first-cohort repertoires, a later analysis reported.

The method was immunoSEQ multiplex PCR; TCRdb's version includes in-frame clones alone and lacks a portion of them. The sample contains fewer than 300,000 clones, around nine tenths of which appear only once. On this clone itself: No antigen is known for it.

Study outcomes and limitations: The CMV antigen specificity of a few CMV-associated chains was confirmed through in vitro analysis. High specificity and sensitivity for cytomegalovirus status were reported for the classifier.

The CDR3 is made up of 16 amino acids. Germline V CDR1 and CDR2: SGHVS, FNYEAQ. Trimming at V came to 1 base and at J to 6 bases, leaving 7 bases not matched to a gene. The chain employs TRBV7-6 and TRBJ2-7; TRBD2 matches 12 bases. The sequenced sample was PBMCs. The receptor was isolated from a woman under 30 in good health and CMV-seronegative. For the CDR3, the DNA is TGTGCCAGCAGCTTAGAACTAGCGGGAGGTCGAGGCGAGCAGTACTTC. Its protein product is CASSLELAGGRGEQYF. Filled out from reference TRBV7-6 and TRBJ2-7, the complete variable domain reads GAGVSQSPRYKVTKRGQDVALRCDPISGHVSLYWYRQALGQGPEFLTYFNYEAQQDKSGLPNDRFSAERPEGSISTLTIQRTEQRDSAMYRCASSLELAGGRGEQYFGPGTRLTVT.